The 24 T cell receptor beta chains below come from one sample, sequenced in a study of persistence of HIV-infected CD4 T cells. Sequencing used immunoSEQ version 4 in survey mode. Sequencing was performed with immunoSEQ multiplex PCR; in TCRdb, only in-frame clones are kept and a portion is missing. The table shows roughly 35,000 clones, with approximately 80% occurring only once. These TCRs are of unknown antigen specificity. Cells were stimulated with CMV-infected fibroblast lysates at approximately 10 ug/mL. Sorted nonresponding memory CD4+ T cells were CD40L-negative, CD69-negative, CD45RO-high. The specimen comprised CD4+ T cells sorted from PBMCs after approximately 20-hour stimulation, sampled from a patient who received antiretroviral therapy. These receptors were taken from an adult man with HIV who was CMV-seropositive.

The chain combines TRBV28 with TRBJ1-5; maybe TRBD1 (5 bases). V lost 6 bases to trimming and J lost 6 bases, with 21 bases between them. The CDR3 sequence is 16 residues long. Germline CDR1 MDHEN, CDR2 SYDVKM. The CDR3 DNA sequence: TGTGCCAGCAGCTCCGGAGGGCAGGGACCCGGTCAGCCCCAGCATTTT. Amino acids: CASSSGGQGPGQPQHF.

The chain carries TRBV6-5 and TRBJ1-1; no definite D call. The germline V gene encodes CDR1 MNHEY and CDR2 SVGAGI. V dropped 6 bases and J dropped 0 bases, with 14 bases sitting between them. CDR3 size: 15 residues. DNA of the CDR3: TGTGCCAGCAGCCCAAGCGAAGCTATGAACACTGAAGCTTTCTTT. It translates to CASSPSEAMNTEAFF.

The chain's CDR3 is CAGNGGQNKIYEQYF. For the CDR3, the DNA is TGTGCCGGGAACGGCGGGCAGAACAAAATTTACGAGCAGTACTTC. The V and J genes are TRBV6-5 and TRBJ2-7, with D possibly being TRBD2 (5 bases). CDR1 and CDR2 from the germline V gene are MNHEY and SVGAGI. The CDR3 is 15 amino acids. Trimming took 11 bases from V and 4 from J, leaving 24 bases between them.

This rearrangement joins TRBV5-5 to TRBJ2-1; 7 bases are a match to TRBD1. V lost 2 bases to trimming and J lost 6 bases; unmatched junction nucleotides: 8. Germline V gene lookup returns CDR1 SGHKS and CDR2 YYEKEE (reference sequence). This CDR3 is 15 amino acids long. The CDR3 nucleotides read TGTGCCAGCAGCTTTAGAGGGGACAGCCTCAATGAGCAGTTCTTC. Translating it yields CASSFRGDSLNEQFF.

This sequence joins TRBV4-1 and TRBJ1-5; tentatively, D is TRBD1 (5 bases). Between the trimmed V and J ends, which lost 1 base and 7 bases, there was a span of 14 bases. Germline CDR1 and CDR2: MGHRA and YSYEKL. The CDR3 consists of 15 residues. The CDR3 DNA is TGCGCCAGCAGCCAAGCAATGGGACCCCTCCAGCCCCAGCATTTT. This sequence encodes CASSQAMGPLQPQHF.

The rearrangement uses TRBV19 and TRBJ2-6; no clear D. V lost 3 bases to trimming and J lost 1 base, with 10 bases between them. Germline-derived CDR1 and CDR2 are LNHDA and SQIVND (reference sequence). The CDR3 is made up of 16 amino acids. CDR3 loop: CASSIQGSSGANVLTF. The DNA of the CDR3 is TGTGCCAGTAGTATTCAAGGGTCATCTGGGGCCAACGTCCTGACTTTC.

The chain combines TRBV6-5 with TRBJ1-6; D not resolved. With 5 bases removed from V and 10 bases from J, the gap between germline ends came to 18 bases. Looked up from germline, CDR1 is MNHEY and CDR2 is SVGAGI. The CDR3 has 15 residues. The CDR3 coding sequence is TGTGCCAGCAGTCCCCCAAGAGGTTTGGGGTCACCCCTCCACTTT. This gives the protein CASSPPRGLGSPLHF.

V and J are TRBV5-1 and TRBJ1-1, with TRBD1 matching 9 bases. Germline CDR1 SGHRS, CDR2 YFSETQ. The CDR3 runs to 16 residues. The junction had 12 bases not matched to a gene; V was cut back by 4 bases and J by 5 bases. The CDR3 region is CASSPGQGPFETEAFF. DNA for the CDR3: TGCGCCAGCAGCCCTGGACAGGGGCCATTTGAGACTGAAGCTTTCTTT.

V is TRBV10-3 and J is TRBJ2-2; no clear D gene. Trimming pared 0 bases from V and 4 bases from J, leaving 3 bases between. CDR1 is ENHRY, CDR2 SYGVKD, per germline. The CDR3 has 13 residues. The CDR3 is CAISESPTGELFF. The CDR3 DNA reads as TGTGCCATCAGTGAGTCCCCCACCGGGGAGCTGTTTTTT.

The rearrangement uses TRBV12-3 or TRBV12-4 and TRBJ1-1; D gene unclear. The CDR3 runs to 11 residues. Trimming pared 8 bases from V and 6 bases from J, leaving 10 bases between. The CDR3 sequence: CASGTFAEAFF. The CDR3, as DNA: TGTGCCAGCGGTACTTTCGCTGAAGCTTTCTTT.

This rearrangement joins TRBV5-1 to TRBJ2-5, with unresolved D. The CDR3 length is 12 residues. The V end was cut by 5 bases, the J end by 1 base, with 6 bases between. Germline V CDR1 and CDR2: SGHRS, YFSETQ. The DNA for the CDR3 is TGCGCCAGCAGATCCACCCAAGAGACCCAGTACTTC. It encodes CASRSTQETQYF.

CDR3 bases: TGTGCCAGCAGTTACGACCCCGAATATGGCTACACCTTC. Translating it yields CASSYDPEYGYTF. The rearrangement links TRBV6-5 to TRBJ1-2; D is unresolved. The CDR3 consists of 13 residues. Germline-derived CDR1 and CDR2 are MNHEY and SVGAGI. With 2 bases removed from V and 5 bases from J, the gap between germline ends came to 9 bases.

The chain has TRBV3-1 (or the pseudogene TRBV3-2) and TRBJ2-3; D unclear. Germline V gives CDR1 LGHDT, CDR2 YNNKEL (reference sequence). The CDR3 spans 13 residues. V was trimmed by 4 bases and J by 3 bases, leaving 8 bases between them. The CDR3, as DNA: TGTGCCAGCAGCCGGGTGGGGACAGATACGCAGTATTTT. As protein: CASSRVGTDTQYF.

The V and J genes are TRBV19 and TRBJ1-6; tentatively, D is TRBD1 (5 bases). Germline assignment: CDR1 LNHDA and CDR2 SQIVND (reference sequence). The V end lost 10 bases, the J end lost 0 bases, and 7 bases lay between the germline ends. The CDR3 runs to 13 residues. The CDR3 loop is CATQGSYNSPLHF. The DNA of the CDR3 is TGTGCCACCCAGGGCTCCTATAATTCACCCCTCCACTTT.

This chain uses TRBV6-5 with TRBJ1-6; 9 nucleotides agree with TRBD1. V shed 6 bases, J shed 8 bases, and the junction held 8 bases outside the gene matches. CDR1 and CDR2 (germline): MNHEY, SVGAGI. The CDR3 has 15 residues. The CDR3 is CASSLDRTGDSPLHF. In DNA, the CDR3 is TGTGCCAGCAGCCTCGACAGGACAGGGGATTCACCCCTCCACTTT.

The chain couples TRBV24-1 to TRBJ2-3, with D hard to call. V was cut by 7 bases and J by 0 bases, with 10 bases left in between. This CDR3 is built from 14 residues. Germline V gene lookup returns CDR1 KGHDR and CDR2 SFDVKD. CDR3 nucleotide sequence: TGTGCCACCAGCCTGGGTCCTAGCACAGATACGCAGTATTTT. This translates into CATSLGPSTDTQYF.

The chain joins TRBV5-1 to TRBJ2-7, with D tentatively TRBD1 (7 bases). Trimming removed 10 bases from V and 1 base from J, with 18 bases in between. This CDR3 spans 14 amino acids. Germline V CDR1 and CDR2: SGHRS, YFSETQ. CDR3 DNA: TGCGCCTCGACTAGGACAGGTTTTTCCTACGAGCAGTACTTC. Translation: CASTRTGFSYEQYF.

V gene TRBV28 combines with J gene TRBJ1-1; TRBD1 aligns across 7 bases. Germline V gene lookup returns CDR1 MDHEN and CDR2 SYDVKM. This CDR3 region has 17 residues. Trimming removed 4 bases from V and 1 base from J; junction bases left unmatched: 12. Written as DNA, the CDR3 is TGTGCCAGCAGTTCCGGTGACAGGGACGTTACGAACACTGAAGCTTTCTTT. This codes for CASSSGDRDVTNTEAFF.

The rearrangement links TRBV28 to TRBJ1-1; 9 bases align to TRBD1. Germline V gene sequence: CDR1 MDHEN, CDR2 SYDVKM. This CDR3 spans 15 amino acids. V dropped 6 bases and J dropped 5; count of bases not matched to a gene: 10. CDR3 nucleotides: TGTGCCAGCAGCTCCCCCGGGACAGGGAGAACTGAAGCTTTCTTT. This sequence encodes CASSSPGTGRTEAFF.

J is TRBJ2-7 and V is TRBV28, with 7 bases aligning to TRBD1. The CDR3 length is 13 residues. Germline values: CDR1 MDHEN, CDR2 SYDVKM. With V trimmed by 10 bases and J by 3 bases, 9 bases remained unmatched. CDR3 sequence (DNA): TGTGCCACCAGGGGGACAGCTATCTACGAGCAGTACTTC. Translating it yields CATRGTAIYEQYF.

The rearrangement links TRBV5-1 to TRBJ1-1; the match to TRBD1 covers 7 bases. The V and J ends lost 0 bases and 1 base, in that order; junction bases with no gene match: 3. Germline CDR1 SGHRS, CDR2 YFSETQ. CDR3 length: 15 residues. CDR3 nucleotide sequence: TGCGCCAGCAGCTTGGGCCGGACAGGGAACACTGAAGCTTTCTTT. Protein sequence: CASSLGRTGNTEAFF.

Written as DNA, the CDR3 is TGTGCCAGCGAACAGGGCAATCAGCCCCAGCATTTT. Translating gives CASEQGNQPQHF. V and J are TRBV6-5 and TRBJ1-5; D perhaps matches TRBD1 (5 bases). Trimming pared 8 bases from V and 2 bases from J, leaving 7 bases between. Germline CDR1 reads MNHEY; CDR2 reads SVGAGI. CDR3 length: 12 amino acids.

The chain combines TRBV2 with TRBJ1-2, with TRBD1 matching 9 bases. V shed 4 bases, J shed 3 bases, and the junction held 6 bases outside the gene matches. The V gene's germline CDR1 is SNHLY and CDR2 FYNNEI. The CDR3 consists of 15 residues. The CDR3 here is CASSGYRGRDYGYTF. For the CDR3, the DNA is TGTGCCAGCAGTGGTTACAGGGGGCGCGACTATGGCTACACCTTC.

The CDR3 loop reads CSAVTGGGYTF. In DNA form, the CDR3 reads TGCAGTGCGGTGACAGGGGGTGGCTACACCTTC. The gene calls are TRBV20-1 and TRBJ1-2; TRBD1 aligns across 9 bases. Germline trimming cut 6 bases from V and 7 bases from J; bases unmatched to any gene: 3. The CDR3 consists of 11 residues. CDR1 DFQATT and CDR2 SNEGSKA come from the germline V gene (reference sequence).